Listed here are 30 T cell receptor beta chains from one sample, sequenced in a study of T cell responses to AZD1222 COVID-19 vaccine. This table comes from immunoSEQ multiplex PCR, and its TCRdb copy is limited to in-frame clones, with some not included. Of some 120,000 clones in the sample, around 90% were seen once. Sequences were derived from peripheral blood, sampled on day 0 of AZD1222 vaccination. The receptors here all came from an adult in good health.

V is TRBV2 and J is TRBJ1-5; possibly TRBD1 for D (5 bases). The V end was cut by 3 bases, the J end by 6 bases, with 12 bases between. The CDR3 length is 14 residues. Germline V gene lookup returns CDR1 SNHLY and CDR2 FYNNEI. The CDR3 reads CASSEIGVGQPQHF. In DNA, the CDR3 is TGTGCCAGCAGTGAGATAGGGGTGGGTCAGCCCCAGCATTTT.

Written as DNA, the CDR3 is TGCAGCGTTGGGACAGGGGTTATGAACGGCTACACCTTC. This encodes CSVGTGVMNGYTF. The chain recombines TRBV29-1 with TRBJ1-2; 9 nucleotides match TRBD1. Germline CDR1 is SQVTM and CDR2 is ANQGSEA. J was trimmed by 8 bases and V by 4 bases; bases with no gene match: 8. This CDR3 comprises 13 residues.

The chain links TRBV19 to TRBJ1-1; TRBD1 might be the D (5 bases). This CDR3 region has 15 residues. Germline V gene data show CDR1 as LNHDA and CDR2 as SQIVND (reference sequence). Trimming removed 3 bases at V and 6 bases at J, with 17 bases between. The CDR3: CASSIMSLGQSEAFF. As DNA, the CDR3 is TGTGCCAGTAGTATTATGTCCCTTGGACAATCTGAAGCTTTCTTT.

The CDR3 DNA sequence: TGTGCCAGCAGCGTAGTTTCTGCCGGGGAAGGCTACACCTTC. As protein: CASSVVSAGEGYTF. The V call is TRBV9, the J call TRBJ1-2, with D unclear. The ends were cut back, 0 bases at V and 8 bases at J, with 14 bases in the middle. CDR3 size: 14 residues. Per germline, CDR1 SGDLS and CDR2 YYNGEE.

The chain uses TRBV11-2 and TRBJ2-2; maybe TRBD1 (5 bases). Between the trimmed V and J ends, which lost 2 bases and 5 bases, there was a span of 15 bases. CDR3 length: 16 amino acids. Looked up from germline, CDR1 is SGHAT and CDR2 is FQNNGV. The CDR3 loop reads CASSLSWGKGTGELFF. The CDR3 DNA follows: TGTGCCAGCAGCTTAAGTTGGGGCAAGGGGACCGGGGAGCTGTTTTTT.

The CDR3: CASSPDSTSYEQYF. CDR3 bases: TGTGCCAGCAGCCCCGACAGCACAAGCTACGAGCAGTACTTC. The chain links TRBV7-9 to TRBJ2-7; possible D gene TRBD1, 5 bases. This CDR3 spans 14 amino acids. The V end was cut by 5 bases, the J end by 3 bases, with 14 bases between. Germline assignment: CDR1 SEHNR and CDR2 FQNEAQ (reference sequence).

The chain couples TRBV19 to TRBJ1-4, with TRBD1 as a possible D gene (5 bases). V was shortened by 3 bases and J by 2 bases, with 16 bases between the two germline ends. Germline V gene data show CDR1 as LNHDA and CDR2 as SQIVND (reference sequence). The CDR3 consists of 17 residues. CDR3 sequence (DNA): TGTGCCAGTAGTATTAGTGAGGGGCAGTCGACTAATGAAAAACTGTTTTTT. Residues: CASSISEGQSTNEKLFF.

This chain connects TRBV6-2 or TRBV6-3 to TRBJ2-7; D may match TRBD1 or TRBD2 (5 bases each). Germline loops: CDR1 MNHEY, CDR2 SVGEGT. Trimming removed 4 bases at V and 3 bases at J, with 16 bases between. The CDR3 loop spans 15 amino acids. The CDR3 nucleotides read TGTGCCAGCAGTTTTAGGGGACGGTTGCTCTACGAGCAGTACTTC. Translating gives CASSFRGRLLYEQYF.

CDR3 sequence: CASSLFRESTHGYTF. CDR3 sequence (DNA): TGCGCCAGCAGCTTGTTCAGGGAATCAACCCATGGCTACACCTTC. The chain couples TRBV5-1 to TRBJ1-2, with D possibly TRBD1 on 5 matching bases. Looked up from germline, CDR1 is SGHRS and CDR2 is YFSETQ. The CDR3 length is 15 residues. V shed 1 base and J shed 6 bases, with 16 bases lying between them.

The gene calls are TRBV5-1 and TRBJ1-6; 9 nucleotides line up with TRBD1. CDR3 length: 15 amino acids. Germline CDR1 and CDR2: SGHRS and YFSETQ. After removal of 4 bases from V and 6 bases from J, the junction contained 5 bases not matched to a gene. CDR3 nucleotide sequence: TGCGCCAGCAGCCAAAGGACAGGGGCTAATTCACCCCTCCACTTT. Its translation: CASSQRTGANSPLHF.

The V gene is TRBV9, the J gene TRBJ1-3, with D tentatively TRBD1 (5 bases). The CDR3 runs to 14 residues. Per germline, CDR1 SGDLS and CDR2 YYNGEE. Trimming pared 1 base from V and 2 bases from J, leaving 7 bases between. DNA of the CDR3: TGTGCCAGCAGCGTACAGGGAGCTGGAAACACCATATATTTT. This sequence encodes CASSVQGAGNTIYF. Drawing the rest from reference TRBV9 and TRBJ1-3, the complete variable domain is DSGVTQTPKHLITATGQRVTLRCSPRSGDLSVYWYQQSLDQGLQFLIQYYNGEERAKGNILERFSAQQFPDLHSELNLSSLELGDSALYFCASSVQGAGNTIYFGEGSWLTVV.

The chain recombines TRBV28 with TRBJ1-2; the match to TRBD1 covers 8 bases. The junction had 13 bases not matched to a gene; V was cut back by 5 bases and J by 2 bases. CDR3 length: 17 amino acids. The germline V gene encodes CDR1 MDHEN and CDR2 SYDVKM. The CDR3: CASSPTSPGGRNYGYTF. The CDR3 DNA sequence: TGTGCCAGCAGTCCCACCTCACCAGGGGGCAGGAACTATGGCTACACCTTC.

The CDR3 region has the DNA TGCGCCAGCAGCCAGGGGTGGACAGGGGGAACAGATACGCAGTATTTT. This gives the protein CASSQGWTGGTDTQYF. This rearrangement joins TRBV4-1 to TRBJ2-3; TRBD1 aligns across 10 bases. Germline-derived CDR1 and CDR2 are MGHRA and YSYEKL. The V segment lost 3 bases and the J segment 3 bases; nucleotides outside the gene matches: 6. The CDR3 covers 16 residues.

The chain recombines TRBV3-1 (or the pseudogene TRBV3-2) with TRBJ2-1; 11 bases match TRBD2. Germline trimming cut 7 bases from V and 4 bases from J; bases unmatched to any gene: 6. The CDR3 extends over 15 amino acids. Germline V CDR1 and CDR2: LGHDT, YNNKEL (reference sequence). CDR3 loop: CASTSGTSGYNEQFF. In DNA, the CDR3 is TGTGCCAGCACCTCTGGGACTAGCGGTTACAATGAGCAGTTCTTC.

The rearrangement links TRBV12-3 or TRBV12-4 to TRBJ1-1; D uncertain. Trimming removed 6 bases from V and 5 bases from J, with 10 bases in between. This CDR3 contains 12 residues. CDR3 sequence: CASRADRTEAFF. CDR3 nucleotide sequence: TGTGCCAGCAGAGCGGACCGGACTGAAGCTTTCTTT.

The chain has TRBV27 and TRBJ1-1, with D uncertain. V lost 2 bases, J lost 4 bases, and 8 bases lay in between. The CDR3 totals 13 residues. CDR1 MNHEY and CDR2 SMNVEV come from the germline V gene (reference sequence). The CDR3 DNA reads TGTGCCAGCAGTTTAACGCCCGCCACTGAAGCTTTCTTT. Amino acid sequence: CASSLTPATEAFF.

A remark on this clone: Compared with germline, one end of the junction differs, possibly owing to a read error. CDR3 sequence reads: CASRGGGNQPQHF. As DNA, the CDR3 is TGTGCTAGCAGGGGTGGGGGCAATCAGCCCCAGCATTTT. The J gene is TRBJ1-5, the V gene TRBV12-3 or TRBV12-4; D is possibly TRBD1 (6 bases). This CDR3 spans 13 amino acids.

The chain uses TRBV4-2 and TRBJ1-1; the D gene is possibly TRBD1 (5 bases). This CDR3 has 15 residues. Between the trimmed V and J ends, which lost 0 bases and 5 bases, there was a span of 13 bases. CDR1 is LGHNA and CDR2 is YNFKEQ in the germline V gene. The CDR3 DNA reads as TGTGCCAGCAGCCAAGATTGGGGCGGTCTAACTGAAGCTTTCTTT. Its translation is CASSQDWGGLTEAFF.

V is TRBV7-3 and J is TRBJ2-7; D gene unclear. Germline CDR1 reads SGHTA; CDR2 reads FQGTGA. The CDR3 is 13 amino acids. The V gene lost 4 bases and the J gene lost 4 bases, with 11 bases spanning the gap. In DNA, the CDR3 is TGTGCCAGCAGCTCCAAGCCCCGATACGAGCAGTACTTC. It encodes CASSSKPRYEQYF.

CDR3 residues: CASSSLGFSGANVLTF. The CDR3 DNA is TGTGCCAGCAGCTCTTTGGGGTTCTCTGGGGCCAACGTCCTGACTTTC. This sequence joins TRBV9 and TRBJ2-6; D uncertain. CDR1 is SGDLS, CDR2 YYNGEE, per germline. Between the trimmed V and J ends, which lost 4 bases and 0 bases, there was a span of 11 bases. This CDR3 comprises 16 residues.

The chain carries TRBV5-1 and TRBJ1-1; no firm D call. Trimming took off 0 bases at V and 3 bases at J, with 6 bases between the two ends. This CDR3 has 13 amino acids. Germline loops: CDR1 SGHRS, CDR2 YFSETQ. The CDR3: CASSLVGYTEAFF. Here the CDR3 DNA reads TGCGCCAGCAGCTTGGTAGGGTACACTGAAGCTTTCTTT.

The chain joins TRBV11-2 to TRBJ2-7; no firm D call. CDR1 is SGHAT and CDR2 is FQNNGV in the germline V gene. The CDR3 length is 15 residues. Trimming cost V 5 bases and J 6 bases, with 20 bases left between them. The CDR3 loop reads CASSLARALAGEQYF. The CDR3 nucleotides are TGTGCCAGCAGCCTTGCGAGAGCGTTAGCCGGCGAGCAGTACTTC.

By sample fraction, this clone is medium-sized (0.01 to 0.1%). This chain connects TRBV18 to TRBJ1-5; weak D call: TRBD1 (5 bases). The CDR3 is 15 amino acids. Germline-derived CDR1 and CDR2 are KGHSH and LQKENI. V was trimmed by 5 bases and J by 5 bases, leaving 16 bases between them. The CDR3 DNA sequence: TGTGCCAGCTCAACCACATCGGGGGTCGATCAGCCCCAGCATTTT. It is translated as CASSTTSGVDQPQHF.

V and J are TRBV28 and TRBJ1-1, with unresolved D. V was trimmed by 7 bases and J by 5 bases, leaving 11 bases between them. The CDR3 totals 12 residues. In germline, CDR1 is MDHEN, CDR2 SYDVKM. CDR3 nucleotide sequence: TGTGCCAGCACCGCCGAGGGTACTGAAGCTTTCTTT. This gives the protein CASTAEGTEAFF. Together with reference TRBV28 and TRBJ1-1, the CDR3 gives the full variable domain: DVKVTQSSRYLVKRTGEKVFLECVQDMDHENMFWYRQDPGLGLRLIYFSYDVKMKEKGDIPEGYSVSREKKERFSLILESASTNQTSMYLCASTAEGTEAFFGQGTRLTVV.

The genes are TRBV7-7 and TRBJ2-7; possibly TRBD2 for D (6 bases). CDR1 and CDR2 from the germline V gene are SSHAT and FNYEAQ (reference sequence). Deletions cut 5 bases from V and 6 bases from J, with 14 bases between. This CDR3 has 13 amino acids. CDR3 in DNA: TGTGCCAGCAGCCGGGACTCCTCCACCGAGCAGTACTTC. As protein: CASSRDSSTEQYF.

In nucleotides, the CDR3 is TGTGCCAGCAGCAGTATAAGGAGGCCGTGGGCCCAGTACTTC. Residues: CASSSIRRPWAQYF. J is TRBJ2-5 and V is TRBV7-2, with a possible D match to TRBD2 (5 bases). Germline loops: CDR1 SGHTA, CDR2 FQGNSA. V lost 5 bases and J lost 9, with 19 bases in between. The CDR3 is 14 amino acids.

The rearrangement joins TRBV12-3 or TRBV12-4 to TRBJ2-7; 7 nucleotides line up with TRBD1. The CDR3 has 13 residues. V was pared by 6 bases and J by 4 bases, with 6 bases of the junction left unmatched. In DNA, the CDR3 is TGTGCCAGCAGCTCGGGACAGCCTTACGAGCAGTACTTC. It specifies CASSSGQPYEQYF.

The rearrangement joins TRBV7-9 to TRBJ1-1, with TRBD1 as a possible D gene (6 bases). The CDR3 runs 14 residues. CDR1 is SEHNR, CDR2 FQNEAQ, per germline (reference sequence). Trimming took 4 bases from V and 0 from J, leaving 9 bases between them. CDR3 protein: CASSSGQMNTEAFF. In nucleotides, the CDR3 is TGTGCCAGCAGCTCGGGACAAATGAACACTGAAGCTTTCTTT.

The chain has TRBV11-2 and TRBJ1-3, with D unresolved. CDR3 length: 14 residues. Trimming left V 1 base short and J 0 bases short, with 4 bases between. Germline V CDR1 and CDR2: SGHAT, FQNNGV. CDR3 protein: CASSLVLSGNTIYF. In DNA, the CDR3 is TGTGCCAGCAGCTTAGTCCTCTCTGGAAACACCATATATTTT.

J is TRBJ2-7 and V is TRBV18; the match to TRBD2 covers 9 bases. CDR1 KGHSH and CDR2 LQKENI come from the germline V gene. This CDR3 spans 16 amino acids. With 3 bases clipped from V and 4 bases from J, the junction kept 10 bases outside the gene matches. The CDR3 spells CASSPTSARGGYEQYF. The CDR3 DNA reads TGTGCCAGCTCACCGACCTCGGCGCGGGGGGGGTACGAGCAGTACTTC.